This T cell receptor (beta chain) was found in a study of blood T cell repertoires in COVID-19. Study-wide background: Sites across the United States, Italy and Spain contributed samples from acute and convalescent COVID-19. The analysed material was cDNA or gDNA that came from T cells, B-cell-depleted T cells, or PBMCs.

Trimming cost V 3 bases and J 0 bases, with 12 bases left between them. The CDR3 spans 16 residues. Looked up from germline, CDR1 is SGHTA and CDR2 is FQGNSA. In the source study's methods: Amplification of reference gene primers provided the estimated nucleated cell counts. Generated by immunoSEQ multiplex PCR, the TCRdb table keeps only in-frame clones and is missing some. V, J and clone size are taken as reported in that table, and D and trimming were inferred from the DNA itself. Here the sample spans roughly 300,000 clones, around 88% being singletons. The chain links TRBV7-2 to TRBJ1-3; D is ambiguous. The sequenced sample consisted of peripheral blood. This receptor was obtained from a woman in her forties or fifties with acute or convalescent COVID-19. CDR3 nucleotides: TGTGCCAGCAGCTTCCAATCCGGGATCTCTGGAAACACCATATATTTT. This gives the protein CASSFQSGISGNTIYF.